Below are 10 T cell receptor beta chains sequenced from a single sample in a study of cytomegalovirus exposure and HLA in healthy donors. In the PCR, 60 Vbeta and 13 Jbeta primers were used. Generated by immunoSEQ multiplex PCR, the TCRdb table keeps only in-frame clones and is missing some. The sample contains more than 150,000 clones, over 75% of which appear only once. Sequencing was carried out using PBMCs. The receptor source for this set is a woman aged 25 to 39 in good health and CMV-seronegative.

In this sample, this clone turned up once. The chain uses TRBV29-1 and TRBJ1-5; D call uncertain. V was trimmed by 0 bases and J by 0 bases, leaving 15 bases between them. CDR1 is SQVTM and CDR2 is ANQGSEA in the germline V gene. The CDR3 extends over 17 amino acids. CDR3 residues: CSVEDLAGTLSNQPQHF. CDR3 nucleotides: TGCAGCGTTGAAGATTTGGCAGGAACCCTTAGCAATCAGCCCCAGCATTTT.

The chain joins TRBV7-9 to TRBJ1-2; 7 bases are shared with TRBD1. Germline CDR1 is SEHNR and CDR2 is FQNEAQ (reference sequence). The CDR3 runs to 17 residues. With 1 base clipped from V and 1 base from J, the junction kept 9 bases outside the gene matches. The CDR3: CASSLDRGLTINYGYTF. CDR3 in DNA: TGTGCCAGCAGCTTAGACAGGGGCCTCACGATTAACTATGGCTACACCTTC. Using reference TRBV7-9 and TRBJ1-2 for the parts outside the CDR3, the full variable domain is DTGVSQNPRHKITKRGQNVTFRCDPISEHNRLYWYRQTLGQGPEFLTYFQNEAQLEKSRLLSDRFSAERPKGSFSTLEIQRTEQGDSAMYLCASSLDRGLTINYGYTFGSGTRLTVV.

V and J are TRBV30 and TRBJ2-7; 7 bases are a match to TRBD1. With V trimmed by 3 bases and J by 2 bases, 10 bases remained unmatched. CDR3 size: 15 residues. From germline, CDR1 is GTSNPN and CDR2 SVGIG (reference sequence). The CDR3 loop reads CAWRRDSQTAYEQYF. The CDR3 nucleotides are TGTGCCTGGAGAAGGGACAGCCAAACCGCCTACGAGCAGTACTTC. The variable domain in full, with the rest retrieved from reference TRBV30 and TRBJ2-7, is SQTIHQWPATLVQPVGSPLSLECTVEGTSNPNLYWYRQAAGRGLQLLFYSVGIGQISSEVPQNLSASRPQDRQFILSSKKLLLSDSGFYLCAWRRDSQTAYEQYFGPGTRLTVT.

V gene TRBV6-1 combines with J gene TRBJ2-5; maybe TRBD1 (6 bases). This CDR3 is 14 amino acids long. Germline-derived CDR1 and CDR2 are MNHNS and SASEGT. Trimming left V 2 bases short and J 4 bases short, with 11 bases between. CDR3 residues: CASSERGRGETQYF. The CDR3 DNA is TGTGCCAGCAGTGAACGGGGCAGGGGAGAGACCCAGTACTTC.

Only a few counts were recorded for this clone. The V gene is TRBV2, the J gene TRBJ2-5, with 11 bases fitting TRBD2. The germline V gene encodes CDR1 SNHLY and CDR2 FYNNEI. The CDR3 consists of 14 residues. The junction had 3 bases not matched to a gene; V was cut back by 7 bases and J by 2 bases. CDR3 nucleotides: TGTGCCAGCACAGGGACTAGCGGACAAGAGACCCAGTACTTC. As protein: CASTGTSGQETQYF.

This clone was counted once. The chain has TRBV5-6 and TRBJ1-1; D perhaps matches TRBD1 (5 bases). Trimming stripped 1 base from V and 2 bases from J, with 18 bases between. This CDR3 has 17 residues. Per germline, CDR1 SGHDT and CDR2 YYEEEE. CDR3 amino acids: CASSLQGSQGRNTEAFF. The CDR3 DNA reads TGTGCCAGCAGCTTGCAGGGTTCTCAGGGTCGTAACACTGAAGCTTTCTTT.

The chain uses TRBV5-4 and TRBJ1-2, with 8 bases lining up with TRBD1. Germline CDR1 reads SGHNT; CDR2 reads YYREEE (reference sequence). V gave up 4 bases and J gave up 8 bases; unmatched junction bases: 13. The CDR3 runs 15 residues. The CDR3 protein is CASSDPTGGVGGYTF. The CDR3 nucleotides read TGTGCCAGCAGCGACCCCACAGGGGGTGTCGGGGGCTACACCTTC. Complete variable domain (other parts from reference TRBV5-4 and TRBJ1-2): ETGVTQSPTHLIKTRGQQVTLRCSSQSGHNTVSWYQQALGQGPQFIFQYYREEENGRGNFPPRFSGLQFPNYSSELNVNALELDDSALYLCASSDPTGGVGGYTFGSGTRLTVV.

This chain uses TRBV7-8 with TRBJ1-5; D remains unclear. Germline V CDR1 and CDR2: SGHVS, FQNEAQ. The length of the CDR3 is 15 residues. Trimming removed 5 bases at V and 1 base at J, with 12 bases between. This CDR3 reads CASSPDGISNQPQHF. The CDR3 bases are TGTGCCAGCAGCCCGGACGGGATAAGCAATCAGCCCCAGCATTTT.

The chain links TRBV7-6 to TRBJ2-1, with TRBD1 matching 9 bases. Germline trimming cut 5 bases from V and 5 bases from J; bases unmatched to any gene: 7. Per germline, CDR1 SGHVS and CDR2 FNYEAQ. This CDR3 is 15 amino acids long. CDR3 nucleotide sequence: TGTGCCAGCAGCGTCGGGACAGGGCAAAACAATGAGCAGTTCTTC. This translates into CASSVGTGQNNEQFF.

The chain employs TRBV25-1 and TRBJ2-5; tentative D call: TRBD1 (6 bases). Germline assignment: CDR1 MGHDK and CDR2 SYGVNS. This CDR3 contains 12 residues. Trimming removed 5 bases at V and 3 bases at J, with 7 bases between. For the CDR3, the DNA is TGTGCCAGCAGTTGGACAGAAGAGACCCAGTACTTC. This translates into CASSWTEETQYF.